This T cell receptor (beta chain) was sequenced during a study of T cells in Graves' hyperthyroidism and ophthalmopathy. This clonotype has just a few counts. TCR beta CDR3 region amplification was performed from RNA transcripts. The TCR CDR3 was amplified in a first-round RT-PCR using the HTBI primer set. A single record per CDR3 protein comes from TCRdb applying MiXCR to the multiplex PCR reads. The sample lists approximately 400,000 distinct CDR3 sequences, more than 12% seen once, with 28% in the top ten. The specimen sequenced was blood. This TCR derives from a man in his fifties with Graves' ophthalmopathy.

CDR3 protein: CASSFQGRLNSPLHF. The CDR3 region has the DNA TGTGCCAGCAGTTTCCAGGGACGGCTGAACTCACCCCTCCACTTT. The chain is built from TRBV27 and TRBJ1-6; possibly TRBD1 for D (5 bases). Trimming removed 3 bases at V and 10 bases at J, with 16 bases between. Germline lookup yields CDR1 MNHEY and CDR2 SMNVEV (reference sequence). The CDR3 covers 15 residues.